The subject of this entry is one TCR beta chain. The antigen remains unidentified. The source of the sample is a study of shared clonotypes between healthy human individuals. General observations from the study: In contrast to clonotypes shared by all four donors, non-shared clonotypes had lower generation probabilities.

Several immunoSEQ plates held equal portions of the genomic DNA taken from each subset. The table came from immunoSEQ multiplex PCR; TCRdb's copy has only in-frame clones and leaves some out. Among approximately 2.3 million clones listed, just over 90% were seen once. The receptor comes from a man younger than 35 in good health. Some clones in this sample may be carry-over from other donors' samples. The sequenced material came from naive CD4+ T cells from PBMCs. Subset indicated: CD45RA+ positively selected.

CDR3 protein: CASSPRTGGQDYGYTF. The CDR3 DNA reads TGTGCCAGCTCACCAAGGACAGGGGGTCAGGACTATGGCTACACCTTC. The chain couples TRBV18 to TRBJ1-2; 10 nucleotides agree with TRBD1. V shed 2 bases, J shed 3 bases, and the junction held 6 bases outside the gene matches. Germline V gene sequence: CDR1 KGHSH, CDR2 LQKENI. CDR3 length: 16 amino acids.